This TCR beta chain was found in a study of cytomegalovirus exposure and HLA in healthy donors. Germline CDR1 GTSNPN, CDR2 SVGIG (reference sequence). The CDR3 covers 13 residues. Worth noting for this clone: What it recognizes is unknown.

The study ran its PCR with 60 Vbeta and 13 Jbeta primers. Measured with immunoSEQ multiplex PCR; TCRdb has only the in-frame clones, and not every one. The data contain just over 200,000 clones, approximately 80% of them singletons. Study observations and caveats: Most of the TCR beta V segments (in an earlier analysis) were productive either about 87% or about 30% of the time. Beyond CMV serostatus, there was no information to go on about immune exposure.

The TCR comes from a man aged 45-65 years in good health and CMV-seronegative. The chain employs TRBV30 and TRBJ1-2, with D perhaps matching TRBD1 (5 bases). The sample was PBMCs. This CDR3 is CALIPRANYGYTF. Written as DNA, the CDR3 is TGTGCTTTGATTCCCAGGGCTAACTATGGCTACACCTTC.